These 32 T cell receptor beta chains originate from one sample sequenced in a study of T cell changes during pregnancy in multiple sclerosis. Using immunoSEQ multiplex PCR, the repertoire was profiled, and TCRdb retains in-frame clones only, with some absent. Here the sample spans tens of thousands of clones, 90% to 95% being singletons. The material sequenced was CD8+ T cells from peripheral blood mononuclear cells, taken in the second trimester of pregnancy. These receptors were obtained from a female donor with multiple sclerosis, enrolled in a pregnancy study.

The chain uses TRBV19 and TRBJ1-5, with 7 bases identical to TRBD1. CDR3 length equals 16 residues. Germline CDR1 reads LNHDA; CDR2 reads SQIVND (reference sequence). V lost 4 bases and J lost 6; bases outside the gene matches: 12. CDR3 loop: CASSTAKTGPGQPQHF. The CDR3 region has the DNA TGTGCCAGTAGTACCGCTAAGACAGGGCCGGGTCAGCCCCAGCATTTT. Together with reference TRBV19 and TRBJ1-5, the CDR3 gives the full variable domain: DGGITQSPKYLFRKEGQNVTLSCEQNLNHDAMYWYRQDPGQGLRLIYYSQIVNDFQKGDIAEGYSVSREKKESFPLTVTSAQKNPTAFYLCASSTAKTGPGQPQHFGDGTRLSIL.

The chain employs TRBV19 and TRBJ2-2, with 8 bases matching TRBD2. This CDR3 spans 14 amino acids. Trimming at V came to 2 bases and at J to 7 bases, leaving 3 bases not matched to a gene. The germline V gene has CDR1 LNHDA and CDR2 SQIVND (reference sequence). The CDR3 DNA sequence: TGTGCCAGTAGTATAAGCGGGAGCGACGGGGAGCTGTTTTTT. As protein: CASSISGSDGELFF.

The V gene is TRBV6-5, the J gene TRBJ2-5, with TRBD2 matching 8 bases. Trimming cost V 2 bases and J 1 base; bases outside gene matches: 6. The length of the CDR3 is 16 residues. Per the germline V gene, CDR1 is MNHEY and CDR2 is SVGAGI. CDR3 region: CASSYVLAEGQETQYF. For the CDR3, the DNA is TGTGCCAGCAGTTACGTACTAGCGGAGGGCCAAGAGACCCAGTACTTC.

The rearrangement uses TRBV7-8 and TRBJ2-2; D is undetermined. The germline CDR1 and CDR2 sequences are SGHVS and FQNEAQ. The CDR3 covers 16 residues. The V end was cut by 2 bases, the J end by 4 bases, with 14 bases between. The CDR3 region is CASSLLLDLSTGELFF. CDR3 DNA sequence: TGTGCCAGCAGCTTATTATTAGATCTTTCCACCGGGGAGCTGTTTTTT.

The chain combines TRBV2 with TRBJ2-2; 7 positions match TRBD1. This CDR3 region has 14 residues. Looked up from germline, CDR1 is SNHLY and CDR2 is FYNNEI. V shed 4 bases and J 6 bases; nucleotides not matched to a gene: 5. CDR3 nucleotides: TGTGCCAGCAGTGTGGACAGGTTGTCCGGGGAGCTGTTTTTT. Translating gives CASSVDRLSGELFF. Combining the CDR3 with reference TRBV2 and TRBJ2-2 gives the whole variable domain EPEVTQTPSHQVTQMGQEVILRCVPISNHLYFYWYRQILGQKVEFLVSFYNNEISEKSEIFDDQFSVERPDGSNFTLKIRSTKLEDSAMYFCASSVDRLSGELFFGEGSRLTVL.

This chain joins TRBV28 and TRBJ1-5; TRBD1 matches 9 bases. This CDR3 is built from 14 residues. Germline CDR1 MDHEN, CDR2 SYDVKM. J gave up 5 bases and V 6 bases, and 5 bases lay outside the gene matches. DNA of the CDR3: TGTGCCAGCAGCTCCGGGACAGGGTATCAGCCCCAGCATTTT. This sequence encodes CASSSGTGYQPQHF. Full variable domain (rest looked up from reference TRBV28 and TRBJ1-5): DVKVTQSSRYLVKRTGEKVFLECVQDMDHENMFWYRQDPGLGLRLIYFSYDVKMKEKGDIPEGYSVSREKKERFSLILESASTNQTSMYLCASSSGTGYQPQHFGDGTRLSIL.

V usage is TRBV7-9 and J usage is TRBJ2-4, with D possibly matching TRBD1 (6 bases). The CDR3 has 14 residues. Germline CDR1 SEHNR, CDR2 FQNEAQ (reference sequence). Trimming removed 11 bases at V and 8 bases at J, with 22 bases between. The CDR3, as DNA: TGTGCCGGACAGCGAGTATCTTCTAAGGACATTCAGTACTTC. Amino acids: CAGQRVSSKDIQYF.

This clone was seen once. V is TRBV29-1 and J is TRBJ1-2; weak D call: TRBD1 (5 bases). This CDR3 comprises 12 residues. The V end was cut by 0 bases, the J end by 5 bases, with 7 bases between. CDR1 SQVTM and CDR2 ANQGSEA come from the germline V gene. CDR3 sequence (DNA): TGCAGCGTTGAAGACCGGGGGTATGGCTACACCTTC. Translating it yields CSVEDRGYGYTF.

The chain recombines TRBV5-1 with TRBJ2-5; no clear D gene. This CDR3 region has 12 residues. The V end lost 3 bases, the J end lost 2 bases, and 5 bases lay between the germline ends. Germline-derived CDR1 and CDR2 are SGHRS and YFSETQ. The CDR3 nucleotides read TGCGCCAGCAGCTCCCTACAAGAGACCCAGTACTTC. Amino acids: CASSSLQETQYF. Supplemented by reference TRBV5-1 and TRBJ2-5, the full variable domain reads KAGVTQTPRYLIKTRGQQVTLSCSPISGHRSVSWYQQTPGQGLQFLFEYFSETQRNKGNFPGRFSGRQFSNSRSEMNVSTLELGDSALYLCASSSLQETQYFGPGTRLLVL.

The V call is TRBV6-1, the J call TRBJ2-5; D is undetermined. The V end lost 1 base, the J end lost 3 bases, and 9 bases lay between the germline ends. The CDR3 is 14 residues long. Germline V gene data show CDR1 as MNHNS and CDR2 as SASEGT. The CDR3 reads CASSEGLEEETQYF. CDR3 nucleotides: TGTGCCAGCAGTGAAGGATTAGAAGAAGAGACCCAGTACTTC.

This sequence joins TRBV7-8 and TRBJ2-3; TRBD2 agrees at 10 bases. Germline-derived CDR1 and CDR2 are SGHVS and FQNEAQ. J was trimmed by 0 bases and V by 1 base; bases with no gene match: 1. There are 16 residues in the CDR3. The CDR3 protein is CASSLELAGSTDTQYF. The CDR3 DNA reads TGTGCCAGCAGCTTAGAACTAGCGGGGAGCACAGATACGCAGTATTTT.

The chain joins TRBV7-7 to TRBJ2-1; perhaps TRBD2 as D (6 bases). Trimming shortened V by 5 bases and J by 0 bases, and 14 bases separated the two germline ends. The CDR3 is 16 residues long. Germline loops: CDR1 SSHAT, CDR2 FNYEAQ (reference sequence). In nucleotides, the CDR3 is TGTGCCAGCAGCCAATGGTCAGCGGGCTCCTACAATGAGCAGTTCTTC. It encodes CASSQWSAGSYNEQFF. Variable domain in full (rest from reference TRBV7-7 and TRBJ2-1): GAGVSQSPRYKVTKRGQDVTLRCDPISSHATLYWYQQALGQGPEFLTYFNYEAQPDKSGLPSDRFSAERPEGSISTLTIQRTEQRDSAMYRCASSQWSAGSYNEQFFGPGTRLTVL.

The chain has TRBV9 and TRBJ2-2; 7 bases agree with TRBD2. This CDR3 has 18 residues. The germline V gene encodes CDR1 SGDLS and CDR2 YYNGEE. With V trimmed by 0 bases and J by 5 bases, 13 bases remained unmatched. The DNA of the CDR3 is TGTGCCAGCAGCGTAGGCGGGGGTGGCGGGAGAGGGACCGGGGAGCTGTTTTTT. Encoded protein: CASSVGGGGGRGTGELFF.

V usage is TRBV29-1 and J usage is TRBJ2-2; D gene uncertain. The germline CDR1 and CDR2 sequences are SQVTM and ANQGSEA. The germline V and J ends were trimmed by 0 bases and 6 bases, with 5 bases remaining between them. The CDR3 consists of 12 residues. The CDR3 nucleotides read TGCAGCGTTGAAGATCTAGCCGGGGAGCTGTTTTTT. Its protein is CSVEDLAGELFF.

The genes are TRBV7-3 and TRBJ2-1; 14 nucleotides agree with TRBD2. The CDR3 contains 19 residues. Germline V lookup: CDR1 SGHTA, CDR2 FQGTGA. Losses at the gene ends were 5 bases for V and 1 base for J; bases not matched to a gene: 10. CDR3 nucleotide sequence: TGTGCCAGCAGCCAGGGACTAGCGGGAGCTAGCAGGTCCTACAATGAGCAGTTCTTC. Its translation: CASSQGLAGASRSYNEQFF. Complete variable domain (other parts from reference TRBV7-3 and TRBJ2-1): GAGVSQTPSNKVTEKGKYVELRCDPISGHTALYWYRQSLGQGPEFLIYFQGTGAADDSGLPNDRFFAVRPEGSVSTLKIQRTERGDSAVYLCASSQGLAGASRSYNEQFFGPGTRLTVL.

The CDR3 region is CASSQAPGTGYGYTF. CDR3 nucleotides: TGCGCCAGCAGCCAGGCCCCCGGGACAGGATATGGCTACACCTTC. This chain connects TRBV4-3 to TRBJ1-2; 8 bases map to TRBD1. Germline V gene data show CDR1 as LGHNA and CDR2 as YSLEER. The J segment lost 5 bases and the V segment lost 3 bases, leaving 8 bases of the junction unmatched. The CDR3 spans 15 residues.

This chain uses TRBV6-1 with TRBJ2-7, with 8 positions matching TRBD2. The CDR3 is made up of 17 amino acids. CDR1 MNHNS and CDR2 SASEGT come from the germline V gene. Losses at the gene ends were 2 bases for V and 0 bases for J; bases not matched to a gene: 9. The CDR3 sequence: CASSEFPTSEISYEQYF. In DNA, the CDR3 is TGTGCCAGCAGTGAATTCCCGACTAGCGAGATCTCCTACGAGCAGTACTTC.

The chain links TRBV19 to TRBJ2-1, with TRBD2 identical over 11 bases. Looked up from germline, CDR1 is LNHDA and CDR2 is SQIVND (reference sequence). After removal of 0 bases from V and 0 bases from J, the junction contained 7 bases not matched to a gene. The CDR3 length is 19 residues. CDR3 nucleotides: TGTGCCAGTAGTATAGAGGTTCTAGCGGGAGGCAGCTCCTACAATGAGCAGTTCTTC. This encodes CASSIEVLAGGSSYNEQFF.

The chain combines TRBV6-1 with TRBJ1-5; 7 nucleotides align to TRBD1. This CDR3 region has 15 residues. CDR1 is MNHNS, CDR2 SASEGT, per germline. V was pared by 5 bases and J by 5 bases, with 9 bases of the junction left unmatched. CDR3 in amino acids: CASSTRTGRDQPQHF. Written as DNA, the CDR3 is TGTGCCAGCAGTACCCGGACAGGACGAGATCAGCCCCAGCATTTT.

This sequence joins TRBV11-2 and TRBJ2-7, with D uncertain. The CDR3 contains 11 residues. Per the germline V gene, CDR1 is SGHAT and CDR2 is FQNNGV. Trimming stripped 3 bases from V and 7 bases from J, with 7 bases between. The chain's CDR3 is CASSFVGEQYF. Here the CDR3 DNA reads TGTGCCAGCAGCTTCGTCGGGGAGCAGTACTTC.

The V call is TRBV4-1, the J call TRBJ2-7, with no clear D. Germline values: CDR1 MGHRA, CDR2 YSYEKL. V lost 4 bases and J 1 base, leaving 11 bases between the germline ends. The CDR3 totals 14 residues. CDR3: CASSPAEISYEQYF. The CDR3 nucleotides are TGCGCCAGCAGCCCTGCAGAAATTTCCTACGAGCAGTACTTC.

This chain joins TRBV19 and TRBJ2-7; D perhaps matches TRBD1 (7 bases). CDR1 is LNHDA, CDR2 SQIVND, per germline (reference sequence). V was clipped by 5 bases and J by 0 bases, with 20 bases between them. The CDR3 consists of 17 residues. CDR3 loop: CASSLPTEGQSSYEQYF. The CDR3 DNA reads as TGTGCCAGTAGTTTACCTACGGAGGGACAGAGCTCCTACGAGCAGTACTTC. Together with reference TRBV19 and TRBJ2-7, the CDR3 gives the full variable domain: DGGITQSPKYLFRKEGQNVTLSCEQNLNHDAMYWYRQDPGQGLRLIYYSQIVNDFQKGDIAEGYSVSREKKESFPLTVTSAQKNPTAFYLCASSLPTEGQSSYEQYFGPGTRLTVT.

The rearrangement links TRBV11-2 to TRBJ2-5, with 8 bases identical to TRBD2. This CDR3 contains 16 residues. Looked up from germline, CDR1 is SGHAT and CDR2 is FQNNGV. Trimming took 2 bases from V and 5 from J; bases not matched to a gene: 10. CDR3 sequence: CASSLSAGVLLETQYF. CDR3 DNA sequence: TGTGCCAGCAGCTTATCAGCGGGGGTTTTACTCGAGACCCAGTACTTC.

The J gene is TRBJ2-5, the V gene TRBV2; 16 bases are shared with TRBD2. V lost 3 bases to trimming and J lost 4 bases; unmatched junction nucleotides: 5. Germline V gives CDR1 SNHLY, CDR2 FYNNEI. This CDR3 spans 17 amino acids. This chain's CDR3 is CASSEGLAGGPRETQYF. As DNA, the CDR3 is TGTGCCAGCAGTGAGGGACTAGCGGGAGGGCCGCGAGAGACCCAGTACTTC.

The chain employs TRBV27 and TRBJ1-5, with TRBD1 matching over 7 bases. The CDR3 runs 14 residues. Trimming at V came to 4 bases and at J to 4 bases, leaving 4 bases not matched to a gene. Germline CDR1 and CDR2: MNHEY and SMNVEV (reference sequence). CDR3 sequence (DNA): TGTGCCAGCAGTTGGGCAGGGGGGAATCAGCCCCAGCATTTT. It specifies CASSWAGGNQPQHF.

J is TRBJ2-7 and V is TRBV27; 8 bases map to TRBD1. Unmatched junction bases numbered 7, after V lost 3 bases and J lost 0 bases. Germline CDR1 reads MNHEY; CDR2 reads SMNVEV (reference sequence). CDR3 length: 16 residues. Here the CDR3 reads CASSFGQGLGSYEQYF. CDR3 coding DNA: TGTGCCAGCAGTTTCGGACAGGGATTAGGCTCCTACGAGCAGTACTTC.

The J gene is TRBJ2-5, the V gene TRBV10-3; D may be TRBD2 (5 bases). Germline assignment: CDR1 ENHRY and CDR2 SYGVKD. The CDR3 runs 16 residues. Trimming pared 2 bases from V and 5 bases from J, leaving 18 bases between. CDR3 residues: CAISEAPLGKEETQYF. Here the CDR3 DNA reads TGTGCCATCAGTGAGGCCCCACTAGGAAAGGAGGAGACCCAGTACTTC.

CDR3 amino acids: CASSFGNGELFF. DNA of the CDR3: TGTGCCAGCAGCTTCGGTAACGGGGAGCTGTTTTTT. The chain employs TRBV11-2 and TRBJ2-2, with unresolved D. CDR1 SGHAT and CDR2 FQNNGV come from the germline V gene. Trimming removed 3 bases from V and 7 bases from J, with 6 bases in between. This CDR3 has 12 amino acids.

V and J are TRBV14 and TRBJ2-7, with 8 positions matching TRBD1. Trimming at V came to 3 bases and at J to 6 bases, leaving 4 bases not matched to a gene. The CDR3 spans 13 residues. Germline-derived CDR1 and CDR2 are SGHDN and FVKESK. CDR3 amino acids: CASSHWTGTEQYF. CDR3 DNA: TGTGCCAGCAGCCATTGGACAGGGACCGAGCAGTACTTC.

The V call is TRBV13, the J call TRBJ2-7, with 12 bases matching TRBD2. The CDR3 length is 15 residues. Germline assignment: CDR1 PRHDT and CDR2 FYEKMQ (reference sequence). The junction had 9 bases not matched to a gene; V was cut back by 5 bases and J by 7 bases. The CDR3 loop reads CASSNGLAGLREQYF. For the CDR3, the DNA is TGTGCCAGCAGCAACGGACTAGCGGGACTCCGAGAGCAGTACTTC.

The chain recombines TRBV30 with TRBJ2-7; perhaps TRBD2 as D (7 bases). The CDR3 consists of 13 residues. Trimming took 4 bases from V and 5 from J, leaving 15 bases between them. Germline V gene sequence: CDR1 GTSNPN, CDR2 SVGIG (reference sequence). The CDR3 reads CAWNTGGEDEQYF. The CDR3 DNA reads TGTGCCTGGAACACGGGGGGCGAGGACGAGCAGTACTTC.

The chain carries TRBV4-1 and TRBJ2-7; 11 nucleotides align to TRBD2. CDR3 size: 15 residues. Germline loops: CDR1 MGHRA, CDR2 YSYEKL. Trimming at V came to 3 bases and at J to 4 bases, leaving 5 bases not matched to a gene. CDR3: CASSHLAGGRYEQYF. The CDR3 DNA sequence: TGCGCCAGCAGCCATTTAGCGGGAGGGCGTTACGAGCAGTACTTC.